The source of this T cell receptor (beta chain) is a study of blood T cell repertoires in COVID-19. Donors were grouped by their self-reported clinical history. Sequenced by immunoSEQ multiplex PCR; TCRdb stores in-frame clones only, minus some. This table has some 210,000 clones, about four fifths appearing once. Germline V gene lookup returns CDR1 SGHRS and CDR2 YFSETQ. The V gene end was trimmed by 4 bases and the J gene end by 7 bases; junction bases not matched to a gene: 9. The CDR3 is 14 amino acids. V and J are TRBV5-1 and TRBJ2-7; 9 positions agree with TRBD1. This receptor was identified in a woman aged 45-65 years with acute COVID-19. The sequencing sample was made of PBMCs or T cells enriched from blood (not recorded which). The CDR3 protein is CASSTTGTGHEQYF. The CDR3 nucleotides are TGCGCCAGCAGCACCACCGGGACAGGGCATGAGCAGTACTTC.